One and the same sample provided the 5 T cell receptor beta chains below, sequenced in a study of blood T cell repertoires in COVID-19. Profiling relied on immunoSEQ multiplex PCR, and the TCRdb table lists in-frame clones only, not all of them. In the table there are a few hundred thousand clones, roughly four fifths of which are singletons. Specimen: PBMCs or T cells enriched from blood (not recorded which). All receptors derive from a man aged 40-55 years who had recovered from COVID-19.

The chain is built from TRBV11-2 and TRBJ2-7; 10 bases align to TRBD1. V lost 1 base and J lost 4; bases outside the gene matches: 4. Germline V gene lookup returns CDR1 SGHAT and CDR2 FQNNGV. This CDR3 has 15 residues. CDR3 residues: CASSLVTGGMYEQYF. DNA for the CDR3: TGTGCCAGCAGCTTAGTGACAGGGGGCATGTACGAGCAGTACTTC.

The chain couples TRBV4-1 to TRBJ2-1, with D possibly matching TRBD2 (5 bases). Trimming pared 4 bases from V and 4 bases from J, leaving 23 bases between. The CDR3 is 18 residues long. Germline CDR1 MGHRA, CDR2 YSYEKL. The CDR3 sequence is CASSRPPGVSSTYNEQFF. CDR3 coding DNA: TGCGCCAGCAGCCGTCCCCCCGGGGTTTCGTCAACATACAATGAGCAGTTCTTC.

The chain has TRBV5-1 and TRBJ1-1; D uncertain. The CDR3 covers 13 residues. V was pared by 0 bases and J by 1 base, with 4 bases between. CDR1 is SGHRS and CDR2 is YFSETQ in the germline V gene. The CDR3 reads CASSLGKNTEAFF. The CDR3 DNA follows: TGCGCCAGCAGCTTGGGTAAGAACACTGAAGCTTTCTTT.

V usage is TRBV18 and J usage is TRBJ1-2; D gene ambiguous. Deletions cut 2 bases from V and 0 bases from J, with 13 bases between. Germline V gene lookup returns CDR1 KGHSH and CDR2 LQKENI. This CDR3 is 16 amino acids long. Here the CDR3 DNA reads TGTGCCAGCTCACCAACGAACCTAAATCCTAACTATGGCTACACCTTC. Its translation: CASSPTNLNPNYGYTF.

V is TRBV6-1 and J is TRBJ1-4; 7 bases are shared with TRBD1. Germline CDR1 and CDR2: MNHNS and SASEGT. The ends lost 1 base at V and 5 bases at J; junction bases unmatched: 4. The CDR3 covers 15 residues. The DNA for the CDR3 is TGTGCCAGCAGTGAAGAGCGACAGGGAAATGAAAAACTGTTTTTT. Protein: CASSEERQGNEKLFF.